Given below is one T cell receptor beta chain in context. The CDR3 spans 14 residues. Per the germline V gene, CDR1 is GTSNPN and CDR2 is SVGIG (reference sequence). V shed 1 base and J shed 5 bases, with 11 bases lying between them. This sample was included in a study of cytomegalovirus exposure and HLA in healthy donors. In the PCR, 60 Vbeta and 13 Jbeta primers were used. The repertoire was sequenced with immunoSEQ multiplex PCR; TCRdb's copy has only in-frame clones and lacks some. The sample carries 120,000 or so clones, over 60% recorded once. This chain joins TRBV30 and TRBJ2-2, with TRBD1 as a possible D gene (5 bases). Sequencing input: PBMCs. The TCR sequence derives from a man aged 25-40 years in good health and CMV-seropositive. The DNA for the CDR3 is TGTGCCTGGAGTGCGGCAGGGAATACCGGGGAGCTGTTTTTT. Amino acids: CAWSAAGNTGELFF.